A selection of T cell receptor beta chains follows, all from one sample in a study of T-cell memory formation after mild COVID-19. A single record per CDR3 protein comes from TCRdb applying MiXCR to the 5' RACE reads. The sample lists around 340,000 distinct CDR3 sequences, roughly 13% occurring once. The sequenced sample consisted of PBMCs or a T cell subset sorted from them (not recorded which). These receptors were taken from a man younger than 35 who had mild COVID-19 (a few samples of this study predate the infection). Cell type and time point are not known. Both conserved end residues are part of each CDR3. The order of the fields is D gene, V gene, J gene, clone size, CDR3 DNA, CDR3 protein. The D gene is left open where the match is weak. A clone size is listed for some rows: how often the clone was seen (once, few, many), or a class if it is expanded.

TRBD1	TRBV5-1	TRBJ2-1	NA	TGCGCCAGCAGCACTTCCGGGACAGGGGGTTCCAATGAGCAGTTCTTC	CASSTSGTGGSNEQFF
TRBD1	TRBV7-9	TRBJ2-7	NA	TGTGCCAGCAGCTTATCCCCACAGGGGACCTACGAGCAGTACTTC	CASSLSPQGTYEQYF
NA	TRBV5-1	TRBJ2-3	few	TGCGCCAGCAGCTTGGATTGGTGGACAGGCACAGATACGCAGTATTTT	CASSLDWWTGTDTQYF
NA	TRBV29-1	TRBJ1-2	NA	TGCAGCGTTTTTAAAGGGGCCTCTACTAACTATGGCTACACCTTC	CSVFKGASTNYGYTF
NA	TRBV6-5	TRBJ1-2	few	TGTGCCAGCAGTTATTCCACAGGGTTCTATGGCTACACCTTC	CASSYSTGFYGYTF
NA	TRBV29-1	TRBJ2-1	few	TGCAGCGTTCAAGTGGGGGAGGACAATGAGCAGTTCTTC	CSVQVGEDNEQFF
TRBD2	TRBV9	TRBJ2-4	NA	TGTGCCAGCAGCGTAGGCGGGGGGGCCAAAAACATTCAGTACTTC	CASSVGGGAKNIQYF
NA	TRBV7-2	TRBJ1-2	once	TGTGCCAGCAGCTTTGTCCGGGATGGCTACACCTTC	CASSFVRDGYTF
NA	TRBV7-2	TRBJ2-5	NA	TGTGCCAGCAGCGGGTACCAAGAGACCCAGTACTTC	CASSGYQETQYF
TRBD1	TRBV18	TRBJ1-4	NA	TGTGCCAGCTCACCCCTGACAGGGGAGGCTAATGAAAAACTGTTTTTT	CASSPLTGEANEKLFF
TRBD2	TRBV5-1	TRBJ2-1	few	TGCGCCAGCAGCTTGGGATCAGGACTAGCGGGGGTCAATGAGCAGTTCTTC	CASSLGSGLAGVNEQFF
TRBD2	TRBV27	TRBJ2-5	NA	TGTGCCAGCAGTTGGGGGAGGGTCGAGACCCAGTACTTC	CASSWGRVETQYF
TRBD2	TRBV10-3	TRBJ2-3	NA	TGTGCCATCAGTGGTTCGCCTAGCGGGGGGCCCGCTATGAGGACAGATACGCAGTATTTT	CAISGSPSGGPAMRTDTQYF
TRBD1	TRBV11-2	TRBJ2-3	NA	TGTGCCAGCAGCTCCTACAGGGGGCGCGGAGATACGCAGTATTTT	CASSSYRGRGDTQYF
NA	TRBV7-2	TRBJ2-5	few	TGTGCCAGCAGCTTATCTTATGTTGAGACCCAGTACTTC	CASSLSYVETQYF
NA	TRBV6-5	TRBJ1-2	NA	TGTGCCAGCAGTTACGTGGGGCCAGAAACTAACTATGGCTACACCTTC	CASSYVGPETNYGYTF
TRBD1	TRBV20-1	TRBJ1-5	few	TGCAGTGCTAGACTCCGGGACAGGGCGACTGGGCCCCAGCATTTT	CSARLRDRATGPQHF
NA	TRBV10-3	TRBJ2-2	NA	TGTGCCATCAGTCACAGGGAGCCTAGCGGTGCGAACACCGGGGAGCTGTTTTTT	CAISHREPSGANTGELFF
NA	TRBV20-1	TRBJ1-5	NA	TGCAGTGCTAGAATGGGGTCTCTAAATCAGCCCCAGCATTTT	CSARMGSLNQPQHF
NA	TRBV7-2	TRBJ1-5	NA	TGTGCCAGCAGCTTAGATCACGGCAATCAGCCCCAGCATTTT	CASSLDHGNQPQHF
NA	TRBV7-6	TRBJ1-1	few	TGTGCCAGCAGCCCCCCATTTCGGTCCCAAGCTTTCTTT	CASSPPFRSQAFF
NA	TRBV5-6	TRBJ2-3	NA	TGTGCCAGCAGCCGGGACGTGATTCGGGACTTTAGAGATACGCAGTATTTT	CASSRDVIRDFRDTQYF
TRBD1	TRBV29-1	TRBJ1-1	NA	TGCAGCGCCCAGGGGGGCAAGAACACTGAAGCTTTCTTT	CSAQGGKNTEAFF
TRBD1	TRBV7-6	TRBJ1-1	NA	TGTGCCAGCAGCCCGACAGGGGGTCGGACTGAAGCTTTCTTT	CASSPTGGRTEAFF
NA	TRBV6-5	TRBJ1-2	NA	TGTGCCAGCAGTTACCTCCCGCGGGGGGGCTACACCTTC	CASSYLPRGGYTF
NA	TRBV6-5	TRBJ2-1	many	TGTGCCAGCAGTTACTCCGGGTTTGAGCAGTTCTTC	CASSYSGFEQFF